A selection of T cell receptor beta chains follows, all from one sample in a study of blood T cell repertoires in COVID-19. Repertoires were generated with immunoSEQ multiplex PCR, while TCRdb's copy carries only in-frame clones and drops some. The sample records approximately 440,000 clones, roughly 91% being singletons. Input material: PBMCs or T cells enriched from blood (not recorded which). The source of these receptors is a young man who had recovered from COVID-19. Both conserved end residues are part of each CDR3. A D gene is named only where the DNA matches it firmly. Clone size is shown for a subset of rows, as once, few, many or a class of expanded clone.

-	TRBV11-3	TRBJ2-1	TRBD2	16	CASSRFSGRSSNEQFF	TGTGCCAGCAGCCGTTTTAGCGGGAGATCAAGCAATGAGCAGTTCTTC
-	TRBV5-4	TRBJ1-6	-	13	CASSFRGSSPLHF	TGTGCCAGCAGCTTCCGGGGGTCTTCACCCCTCCACTTT
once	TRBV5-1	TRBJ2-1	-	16	CASSLVGSTGYGEQFF	TGCGCCAGCAGCTTGGTAGGGAGCACAGGGTACGGTGAGCAGTTCTTC
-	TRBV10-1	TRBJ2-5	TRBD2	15	CASSLAGGPGETQYF	TGCGCCAGCAGTCTAGCGGGAGGGCCAGGGGAGACCCAGTACTTC
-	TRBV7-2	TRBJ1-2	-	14	CASNPGVQNYGYTF	TGTGCCAGCAACCCCGGGGTACAGAACTATGGCTACACCTTC
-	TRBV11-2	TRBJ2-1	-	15	CASSRDSLLIDEQFF	TGTGCCAGCAGCAGGGACTCCCTCCTGATCGATGAGCAGTTCTTC
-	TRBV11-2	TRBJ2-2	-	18	CASSLDRWSSSNTGELFF	TGTGCCAGCAGCTTAGACCGCTGGAGCTCATCGAACACCGGGGAGCTGTTTTTT
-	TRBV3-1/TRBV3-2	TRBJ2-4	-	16	CASSPTASTGLNIQYF	TGTGCCAGCAGCCCGACAGCCTCGACCGGCTTAAACATTCAGTACTTC
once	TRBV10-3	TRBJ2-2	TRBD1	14	CAIRGDRETGELFF	TGTGCCATCAGGGGGGACAGGGAGACCGGGGAGCTGTTTTTT
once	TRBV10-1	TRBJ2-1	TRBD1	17	CASSGQNRGDARNEQFF	TGCGCCAGCAGTGGACAGAACAGGGGAGATGCTCGCAATGAGCAGTTCTTC
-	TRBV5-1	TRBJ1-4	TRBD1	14	CASSADRANEKLFF	TGCGCCAGCAGCGCCGACAGGGCTAATGAAAAACTGTTTTTT
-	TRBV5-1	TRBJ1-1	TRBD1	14	CASNQGQGNAEAFF	TGCGCCAGCAACCAAGGACAGGGCAACGCTGAAGCTTTCTTT
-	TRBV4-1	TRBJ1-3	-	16	CASSQDLGGFGNTIYF	TGCGCCAGCAGCCAAGATTTAGGGGGATTTGGAAACACCATATATTTT
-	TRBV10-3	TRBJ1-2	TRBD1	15	CAISESRGGLYGYTF	TGTGCCATCAGTGAGTCTCGAGGGGGCCTCTATGGCTACACCTTC
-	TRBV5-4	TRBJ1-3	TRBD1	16	CASSLDRGLSGNTIYF	TGTGCCAGCAGCTTGGACAGGGGGCTAAGTGGAAACACCATATATTTT